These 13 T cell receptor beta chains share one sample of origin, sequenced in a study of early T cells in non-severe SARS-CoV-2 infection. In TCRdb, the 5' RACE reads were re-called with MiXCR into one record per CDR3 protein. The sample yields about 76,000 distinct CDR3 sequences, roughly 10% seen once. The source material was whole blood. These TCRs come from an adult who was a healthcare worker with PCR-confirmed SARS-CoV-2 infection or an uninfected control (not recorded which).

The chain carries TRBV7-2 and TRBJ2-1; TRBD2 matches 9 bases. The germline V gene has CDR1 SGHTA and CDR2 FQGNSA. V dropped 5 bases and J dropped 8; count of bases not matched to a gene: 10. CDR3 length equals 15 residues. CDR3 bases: TGTGCCAGCAGCCGCGGGACTAGCATGTTCGATGAGCAGTTCTTC. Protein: CASSRGTSMFDEQFF. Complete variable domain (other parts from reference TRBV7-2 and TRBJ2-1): GAGVSQSPSNKVTEKGKDVELRCDPISGHTALYWYRQSLGQGLEFLIYFQGNSAPDKSGLPSDRFSAERTGGSVSTLTIQRTQQEDSAVYLCASSRGTSMFDEQFFGPGTRLTVL.

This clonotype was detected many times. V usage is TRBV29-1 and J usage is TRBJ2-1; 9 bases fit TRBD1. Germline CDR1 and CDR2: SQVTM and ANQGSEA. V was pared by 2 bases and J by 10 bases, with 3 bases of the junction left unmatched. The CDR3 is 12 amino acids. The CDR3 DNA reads TGCAGCGTTGAACCCACAGGGGGCGAGCAGTTCTTC. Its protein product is CSVEPTGGEQFF.

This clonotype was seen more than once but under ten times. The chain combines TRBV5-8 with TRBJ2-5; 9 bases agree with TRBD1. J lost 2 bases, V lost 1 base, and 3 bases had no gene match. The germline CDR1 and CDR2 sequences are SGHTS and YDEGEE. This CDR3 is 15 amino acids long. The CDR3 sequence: CASSLWDRAQETQYF. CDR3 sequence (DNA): TGTGCCAGCAGCTTGTGGGACAGGGCTCAAGAGACCCAGTACTTC.

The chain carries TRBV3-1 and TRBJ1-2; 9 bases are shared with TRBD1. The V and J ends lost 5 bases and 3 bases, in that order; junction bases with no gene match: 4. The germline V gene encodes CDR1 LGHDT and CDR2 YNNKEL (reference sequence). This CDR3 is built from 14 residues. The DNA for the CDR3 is TGTGCCAGCAGCGGGGGACAGGGAGACTATGGCTACACCTTC. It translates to CASSGGQGDYGYTF.

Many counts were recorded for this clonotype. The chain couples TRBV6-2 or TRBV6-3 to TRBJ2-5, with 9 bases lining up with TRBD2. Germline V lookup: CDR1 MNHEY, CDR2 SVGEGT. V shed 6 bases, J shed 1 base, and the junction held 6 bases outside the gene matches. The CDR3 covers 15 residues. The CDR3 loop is CASRIAGASQETQYF. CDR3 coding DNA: TGTGCCAGCAGGATAGCGGGGGCCTCCCAAGAGACCCAGTACTTC.

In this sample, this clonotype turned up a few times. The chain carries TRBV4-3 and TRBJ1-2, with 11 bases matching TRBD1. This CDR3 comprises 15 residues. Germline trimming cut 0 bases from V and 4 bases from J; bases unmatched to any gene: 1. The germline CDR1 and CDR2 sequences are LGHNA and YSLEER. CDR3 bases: TGCGCCAGCAGCCAAGAGGGACAGGGGGGCTATGGCTACACCTTC. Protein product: CASSQEGQGGYGYTF.

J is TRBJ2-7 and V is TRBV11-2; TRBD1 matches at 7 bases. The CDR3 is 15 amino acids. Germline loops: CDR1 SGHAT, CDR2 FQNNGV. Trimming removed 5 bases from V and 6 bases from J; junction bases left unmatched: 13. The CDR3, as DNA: TGTGCCAGCAGCCCACTAGACAGGGCGCATCGCGAGCAGTACTTC. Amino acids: CASSPLDRAHREQYF.

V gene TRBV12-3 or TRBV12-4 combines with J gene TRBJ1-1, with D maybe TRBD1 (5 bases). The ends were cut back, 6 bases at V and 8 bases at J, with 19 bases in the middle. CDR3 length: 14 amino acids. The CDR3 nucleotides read TGTGCCAGCAGGTCTGGGGACGGAACCATGGAAGCTTTCTTT. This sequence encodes CASRSGDGTMEAFF.

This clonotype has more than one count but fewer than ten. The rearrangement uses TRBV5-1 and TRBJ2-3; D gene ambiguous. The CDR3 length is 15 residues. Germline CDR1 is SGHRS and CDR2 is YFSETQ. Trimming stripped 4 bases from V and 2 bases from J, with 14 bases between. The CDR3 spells CASSLARSATDTQYF. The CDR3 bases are TGCGCCAGCAGCCTTGCACGGAGTGCCACAGATACGCAGTATTTT.

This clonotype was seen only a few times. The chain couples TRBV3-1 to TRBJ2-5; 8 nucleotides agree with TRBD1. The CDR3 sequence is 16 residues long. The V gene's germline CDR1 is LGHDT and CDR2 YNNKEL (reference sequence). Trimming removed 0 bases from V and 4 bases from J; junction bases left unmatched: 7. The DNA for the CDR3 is TGTGCCAGCAGCCAAGATACGGACAGGGCGACAGAGACCCAGTACTTC. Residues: CASSQDTDRATETQYF.

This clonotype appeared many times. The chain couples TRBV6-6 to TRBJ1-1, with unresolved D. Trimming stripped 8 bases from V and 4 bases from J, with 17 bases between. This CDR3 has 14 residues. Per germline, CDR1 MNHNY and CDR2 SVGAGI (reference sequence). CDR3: CASGQPSGGTEAFF. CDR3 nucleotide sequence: TGTGCCAGCGGTCAACCTTCAGGTGGCACTGAAGCTTTCTTT.

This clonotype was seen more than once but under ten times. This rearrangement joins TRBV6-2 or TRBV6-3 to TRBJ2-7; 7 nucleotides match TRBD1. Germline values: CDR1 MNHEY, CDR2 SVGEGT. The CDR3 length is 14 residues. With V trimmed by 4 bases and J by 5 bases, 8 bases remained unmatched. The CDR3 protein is CASSSGQRFDEQYF. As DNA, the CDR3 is TGTGCCAGCAGTTCGGGACAGCGTTTCGACGAGCAGTACTTC.

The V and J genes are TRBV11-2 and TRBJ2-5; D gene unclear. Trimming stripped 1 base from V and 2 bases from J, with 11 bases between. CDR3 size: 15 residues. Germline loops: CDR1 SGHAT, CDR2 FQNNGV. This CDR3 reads CASSLAGYYQETQYF. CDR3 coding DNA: TGTGCCAGCAGCTTAGCCGGCTACTATCAAGAGACCCAGTACTTC.